The T cell receptor beta chain described here comes from a study of PD-1 blockade in classical Hodgkin lymphoma. Overall study findings and caveats: At C4D1, TCR diversity had climbed significantly for CD4+ cells, though not for CD8+ cells. The study reported lower baseline TCR diversity in newly diagnosed patients than in healthy donors.

After autologous stem cell transplantation all patients relapsed, and prior brentuximab vedotin exposure differed between cohorts. Only in-frame clones appear in the TCRdb table, and some are missing; sequencing was by immunoSEQ multiplex PCR. In the table there are tens of thousands of clones, roughly four fifths of which are singletons. Germline values: CDR1 LNHDA, CDR2 SQIVND (reference sequence). This CDR3 comprises 13 residues. Trimming left V 5 bases short and J 0 bases short, with 5 bases between. This clone was recorded a few times. Its target is unknown. The J gene is TRBJ1-5, the V gene TRBV19; D gene unclear. Specimen: peripheral blood mononuclear cells (PBMCs), collected before the second cycle of nivolumab. The receptor's source is a human donor with classical Hodgkin lymphoma. The CDR3: CASSQISNQPQHF. CDR3 DNA sequence: TGTGCCAGTAGTCAGATTAGCAATCAGCCCCAGCATTTT. Supplemented by reference TRBV19 and TRBJ1-5, the full variable domain reads DGGITQSPKYLFRKEGQNVTLSCEQNLNHDAMYWYRQDPGQGLRLIYYSQIVNDFQKGDIAEGYSVSREKKESFPLTVTSAQKNPTAFYLCASSQISNQPQHFGDGTRLSIL.